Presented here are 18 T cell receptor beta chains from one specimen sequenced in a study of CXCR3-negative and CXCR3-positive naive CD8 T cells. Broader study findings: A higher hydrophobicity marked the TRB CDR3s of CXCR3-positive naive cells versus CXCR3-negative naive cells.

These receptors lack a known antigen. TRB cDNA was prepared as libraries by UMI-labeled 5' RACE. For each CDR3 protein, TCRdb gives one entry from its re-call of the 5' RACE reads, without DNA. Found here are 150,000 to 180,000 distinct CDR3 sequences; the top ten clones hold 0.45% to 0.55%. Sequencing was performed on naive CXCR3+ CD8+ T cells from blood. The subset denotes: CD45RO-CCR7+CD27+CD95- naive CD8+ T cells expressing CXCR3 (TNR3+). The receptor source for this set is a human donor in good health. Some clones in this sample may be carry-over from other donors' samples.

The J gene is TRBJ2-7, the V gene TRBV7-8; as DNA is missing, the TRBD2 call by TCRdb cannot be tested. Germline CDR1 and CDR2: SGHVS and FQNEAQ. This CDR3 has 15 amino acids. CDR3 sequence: CASSLYGRETYEQYF.

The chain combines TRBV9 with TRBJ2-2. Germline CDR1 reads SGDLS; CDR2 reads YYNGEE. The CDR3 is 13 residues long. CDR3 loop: CASSVGWGGELFF.

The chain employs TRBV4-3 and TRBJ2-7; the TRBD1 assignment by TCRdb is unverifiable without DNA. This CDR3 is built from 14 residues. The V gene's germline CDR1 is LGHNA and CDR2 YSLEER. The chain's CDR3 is CASSQDRTGSEQYF.

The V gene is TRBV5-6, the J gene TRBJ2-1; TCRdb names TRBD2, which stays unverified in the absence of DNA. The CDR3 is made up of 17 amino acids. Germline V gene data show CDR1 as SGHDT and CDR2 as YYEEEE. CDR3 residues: CASSSKNSGPSYNEQFF.

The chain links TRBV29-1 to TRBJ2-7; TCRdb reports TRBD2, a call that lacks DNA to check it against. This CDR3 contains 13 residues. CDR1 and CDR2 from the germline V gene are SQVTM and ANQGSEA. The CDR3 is CSVSLVQINEQYF.

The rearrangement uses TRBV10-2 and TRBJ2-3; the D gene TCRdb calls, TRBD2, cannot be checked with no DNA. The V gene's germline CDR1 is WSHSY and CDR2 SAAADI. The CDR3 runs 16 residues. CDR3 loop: CASSENSGRGTDTQYF.

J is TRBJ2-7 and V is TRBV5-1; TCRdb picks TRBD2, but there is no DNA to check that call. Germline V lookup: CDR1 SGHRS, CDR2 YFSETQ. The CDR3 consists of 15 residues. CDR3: CASSLVWGPSYERYF.

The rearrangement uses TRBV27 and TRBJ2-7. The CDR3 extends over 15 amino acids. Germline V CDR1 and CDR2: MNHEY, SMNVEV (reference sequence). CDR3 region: CASSLSSGSSYEQYF.

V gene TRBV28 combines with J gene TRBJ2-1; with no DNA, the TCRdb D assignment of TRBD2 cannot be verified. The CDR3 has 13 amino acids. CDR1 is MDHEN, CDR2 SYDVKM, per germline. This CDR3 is CASRGLAGNEQFF.

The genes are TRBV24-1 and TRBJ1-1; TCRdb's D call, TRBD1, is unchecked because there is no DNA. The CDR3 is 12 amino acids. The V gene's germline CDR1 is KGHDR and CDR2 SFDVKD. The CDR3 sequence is CATSDGGTEAFF.

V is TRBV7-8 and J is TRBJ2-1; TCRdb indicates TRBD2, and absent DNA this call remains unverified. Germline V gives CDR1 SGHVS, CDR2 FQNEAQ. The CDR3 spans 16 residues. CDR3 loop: CASSLGVAGSYNEQFF.

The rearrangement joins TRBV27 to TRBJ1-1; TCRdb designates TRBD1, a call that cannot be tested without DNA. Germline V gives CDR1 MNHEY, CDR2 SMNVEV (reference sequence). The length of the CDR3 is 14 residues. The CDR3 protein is CASSLSPGMAEAFF.

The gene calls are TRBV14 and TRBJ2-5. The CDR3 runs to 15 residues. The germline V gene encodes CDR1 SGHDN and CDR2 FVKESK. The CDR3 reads CASSQEIADQETQYF.

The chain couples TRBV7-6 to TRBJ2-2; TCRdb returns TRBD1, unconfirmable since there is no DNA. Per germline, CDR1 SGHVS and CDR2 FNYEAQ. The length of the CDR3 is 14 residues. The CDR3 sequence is CASSSPAGSGELFF.

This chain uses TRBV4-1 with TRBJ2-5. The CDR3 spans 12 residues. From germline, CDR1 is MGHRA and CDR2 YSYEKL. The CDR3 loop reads CASSQVSETQYF.

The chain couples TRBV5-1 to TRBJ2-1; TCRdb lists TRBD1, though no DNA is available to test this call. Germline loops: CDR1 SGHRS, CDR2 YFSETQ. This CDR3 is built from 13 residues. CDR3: CASSPGGVNEQFF. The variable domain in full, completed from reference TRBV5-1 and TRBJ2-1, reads KAGVTQTPRYLIKTRGQQVTLSCSPISGHRSVSWYQQTPGQGLQFLFEYFSETQRNKGNFPGRFSGRQFSNSRSEMNVSTLELGDSALYLCASSPGGVNEQFFGPGTRLTVL.

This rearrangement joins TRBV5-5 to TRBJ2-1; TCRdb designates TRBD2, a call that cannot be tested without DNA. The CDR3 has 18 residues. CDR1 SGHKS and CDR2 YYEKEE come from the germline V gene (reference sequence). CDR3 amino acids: CASRLAGGPHPGDNEQFF. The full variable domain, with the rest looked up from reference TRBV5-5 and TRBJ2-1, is DAGVTQSPTHLIKTRGQQVTLRCSPISGHKSVSWYQQVLGQGPQFIFQYYEKEERGRGNFPDRFSARQFPNYSSELNVNALLLGDSALYLCASRLAGGPHPGDNEQFFGPGTRLTVL.

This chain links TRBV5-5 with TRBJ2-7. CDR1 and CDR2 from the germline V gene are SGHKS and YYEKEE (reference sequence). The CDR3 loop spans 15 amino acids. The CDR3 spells CASSPRPYGAYEQYF.